The 10 T cell receptor beta chains in this list originate from one sample, sequenced in a study of shared clonotypes between healthy human individuals. Naive CD8 populations comprised CD45RO-negative cells positively selected for CCR7, excluding terminally differentiated effector memory CD45RA+ cells. Generated by immunoSEQ multiplex PCR, the TCRdb table keeps only in-frame clones and is missing some. The table lists approximately 2,000,000 clones, roughly 95% of them singletons. The sample consisted of naive CD8+ T cells from PBMCs. These receptor sequences come from a man aged 18 to 29 in good health. Some clones in this sample may be carry-over from other donors' samples.

V usage is TRBV14 and J usage is TRBJ1-2; D is ambiguous. Trimming cost V 0 bases and J 10 bases, with 12 bases left between them. Germline CDR1 and CDR2: SGHDN and FVKESK. This CDR3 contains 13 residues. CDR3 loop: CASSQDRSTVYTF. CDR3 sequence (DNA): TGTGCCAGCAGCCAAGATAGGAGTACGGTCTACACCTTC.

The chain joins TRBV27 to TRBJ2-3, with 9 bases matching TRBD2. CDR1 is MNHEY, CDR2 SMNVEV, per germline (reference sequence). With 6 bases clipped from V and 5 bases from J, the junction kept 12 bases outside the gene matches. This CDR3 has 16 residues. The CDR3 spells CASRGTSSFFRDTQYF. The CDR3 DNA is TGTGCCAGCAGGGGGACTAGCAGTTTTTTTCGAGATACGCAGTATTTT.

The CDR3 nucleotides are TGTGCCAGCAGCCATGGGGGGACTGTGACAGATACGCAGTATTTT. Amino acids: CASSHGGTVTDTQYF. The V and J genes are TRBV14 and TRBJ2-3; tentative D call: TRBD2 (6 bases). The germline V gene encodes CDR1 SGHDN and CDR2 FVKESK. This CDR3 contains 15 residues. Trimming stripped 3 bases from V and 3 bases from J, with 13 bases between.

This clone came up a few times. This chain links TRBV5-6 with TRBJ1-5; TRBD1 matches at 7 bases. The junction had 6 bases not matched to a gene; V was cut back by 2 bases and J by 7 bases. The CDR3 covers 14 residues. Germline values: CDR1 SGHDT, CDR2 YYEEEE. This chain's CDR3 is CASSLGGVRQPQHF. In DNA form, the CDR3 reads TGTGCCAGCAGCTTAGGGGGCGTTAGGCAGCCCCAGCATTTT.

V and J are TRBV11-2 and TRBJ2-2, with TRBD2 identical over 8 bases. CDR1 and CDR2 (germline): SGHAT, FQNNGV. CDR3 length: 15 residues. The junction had 6 bases not matched to a gene; V was cut back by 4 bases and J by 5 bases. For the CDR3, the DNA is TGTGCCAGCAGCTCAAGCGGGAGTCGGACCGGGGAGCTGTTTTTT. Amino acids: CASSSSGSRTGELFF.

V gene TRBV4-3 combines with J gene TRBJ2-7; 7 bases match TRBD1. The germline V gene encodes CDR1 LGHNA and CDR2 YSLEER. Germline trimming cut 1 base from V and 0 bases from J; bases unmatched to any gene: 3. CDR3 size: 15 residues. The CDR3 protein is CASSQAWDSSYEQYF. The CDR3 nucleotides are TGCGCCAGCAGCCAAGCCTGGGACAGCTCCTACGAGCAGTACTTC.

This chain joins TRBV9 and TRBJ2-1, with D unresolved. Trimming left V 4 bases short and J 0 bases short, with 14 bases between. The CDR3 consists of 16 residues. Germline V gives CDR1 SGDLS, CDR2 YYNGEE. In DNA form, the CDR3 reads TGTGCCAGCAGCCCCCGTCGCACAAGCTCCTACAATGAGCAGTTCTTC. Its translation: CASSPRRTSSYNEQFF. Full variable domain (outside the CDR3, taken from reference TRBV9 and TRBJ2-1): DSGVTQTPKHLITATGQRVTLRCSPRSGDLSVYWYQQSLDQGLQFLIQYYNGEERAKGNILERFSAQQFPDLHSELNLSSLELGDSALYFCASSPRRTSSYNEQFFGPGTRLTVL.

The V and J genes are TRBV29-1 and TRBJ2-1; 8 bases align to TRBD2. The germline V gene encodes CDR1 SQVTM and CDR2 ANQGSEA. This CDR3 is 11 amino acids long. The J segment lost 10 bases and the V segment lost 5 bases, leaving 4 bases of the junction unmatched. CDR3 sequence: CSVTSGYEQFF. Here the CDR3 DNA reads TGCAGCGTTACTAGCGGATACGAGCAGTTCTTC.

The V gene is TRBV13, the J gene TRBJ1-1; no definite D call. Trimming left V 5 bases short and J 1 base short, with 11 bases between. CDR1 and CDR2 (germline): PRHDT, FYEKMQ (reference sequence). The CDR3 extends over 14 amino acids. The CDR3 loop reads CASSRGRANTEAFF. CDR3 nucleotide sequence: TGTGCCAGCAGCAGAGGACGGGCGAACACTGAAGCTTTCTTT.

The CDR3 DNA follows: TGCAGCGTTGAAGGCCGGACAGGGGGAAAAGCCTACGAGCAGTACTTC. This gives the protein CSVEGRTGGKAYEQYF. The chain carries TRBV29-1 and TRBJ2-7; 10 bases match TRBD1. The germline V gene encodes CDR1 SQVTM and CDR2 ANQGSEA. CDR3 length: 16 amino acids. Trimming at V came to 1 base and at J to 2 bases, leaving 8 bases not matched to a gene.